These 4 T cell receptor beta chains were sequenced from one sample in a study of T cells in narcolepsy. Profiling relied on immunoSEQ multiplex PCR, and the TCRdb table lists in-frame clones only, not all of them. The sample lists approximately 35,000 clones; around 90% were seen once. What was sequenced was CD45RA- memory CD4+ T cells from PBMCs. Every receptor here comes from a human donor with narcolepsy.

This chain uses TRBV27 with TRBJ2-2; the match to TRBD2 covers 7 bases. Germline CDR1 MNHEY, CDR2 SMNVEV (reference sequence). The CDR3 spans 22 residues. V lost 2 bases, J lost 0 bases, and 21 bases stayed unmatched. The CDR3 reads CASSLRANPVLAGDANTGELFF. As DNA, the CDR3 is TGTGCCAGCAGTTTACGGGCCAACCCAGTCCTCGCGGGAGACGCGAACACCGGGGAGCTGTTTTTT.

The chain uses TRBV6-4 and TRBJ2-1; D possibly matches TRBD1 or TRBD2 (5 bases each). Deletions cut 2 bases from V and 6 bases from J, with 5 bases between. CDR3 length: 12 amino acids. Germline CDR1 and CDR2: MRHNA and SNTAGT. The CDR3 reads CASSDGTNEQFF. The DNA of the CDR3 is TGTGCCAGCAGTGACGGGACCAATGAGCAGTTCTTC.

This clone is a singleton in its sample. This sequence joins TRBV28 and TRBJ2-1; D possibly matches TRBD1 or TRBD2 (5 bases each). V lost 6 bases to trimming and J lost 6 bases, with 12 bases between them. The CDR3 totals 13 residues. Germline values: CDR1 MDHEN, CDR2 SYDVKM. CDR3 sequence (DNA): TGTGCCAGCAGGTCCGGGACGACCAATGAGCAGTTCTTC. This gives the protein CASRSGTTNEQFF.

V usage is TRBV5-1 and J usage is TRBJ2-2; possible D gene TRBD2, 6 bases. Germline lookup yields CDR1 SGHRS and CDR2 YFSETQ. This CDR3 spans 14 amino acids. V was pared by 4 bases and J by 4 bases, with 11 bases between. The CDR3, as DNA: TGCGCCAGCAGCAAGGACTACTCCACCGGGGAGCTGTTTTTT. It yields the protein CASSKDYSTGELFF.